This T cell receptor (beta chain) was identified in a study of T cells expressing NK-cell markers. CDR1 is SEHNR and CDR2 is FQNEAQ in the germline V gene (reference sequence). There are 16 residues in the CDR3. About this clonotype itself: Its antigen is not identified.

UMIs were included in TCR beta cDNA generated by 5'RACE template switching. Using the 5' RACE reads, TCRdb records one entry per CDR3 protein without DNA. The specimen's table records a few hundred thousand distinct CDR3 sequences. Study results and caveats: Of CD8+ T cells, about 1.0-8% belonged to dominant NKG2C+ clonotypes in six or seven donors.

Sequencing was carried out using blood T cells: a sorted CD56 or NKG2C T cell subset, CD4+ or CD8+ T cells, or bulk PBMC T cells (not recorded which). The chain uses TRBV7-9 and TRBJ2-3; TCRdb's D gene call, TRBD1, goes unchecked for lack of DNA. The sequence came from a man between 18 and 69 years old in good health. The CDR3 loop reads CASSQLGQRSTDTQYF.